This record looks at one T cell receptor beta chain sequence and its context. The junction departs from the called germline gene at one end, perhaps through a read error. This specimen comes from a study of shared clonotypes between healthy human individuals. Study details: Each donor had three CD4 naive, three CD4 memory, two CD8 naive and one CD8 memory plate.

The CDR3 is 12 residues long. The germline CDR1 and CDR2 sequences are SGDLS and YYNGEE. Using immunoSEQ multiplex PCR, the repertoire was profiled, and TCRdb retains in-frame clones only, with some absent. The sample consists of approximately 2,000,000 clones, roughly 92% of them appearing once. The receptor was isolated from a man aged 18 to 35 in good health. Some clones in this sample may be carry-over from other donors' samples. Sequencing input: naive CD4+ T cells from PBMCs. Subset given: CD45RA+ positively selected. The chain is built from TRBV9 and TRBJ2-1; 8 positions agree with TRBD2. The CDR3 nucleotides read TGTGCCAGTAGCGGGATTGGGAATGAGCAGTTCTTC. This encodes CASSGIGNEQFF.